The rows below give T cell receptor beta chains drawn from one sample of a study of cytomegalovirus exposure and HLA in healthy donors. The table came from immunoSEQ multiplex PCR; TCRdb's copy has only in-frame clones and leaves some out. The repertoire holds about 110,000 clones, with over 75% as singletons. Material: PBMCs. These receptors were obtained from a young woman in good health and CMV-seropositive. Both conserved end residues are part of each CDR3. The order of the fields is J gene, D gene, clone size, V gene, CDR3 protein, CDR3 DNA. D genes are given only for firm matches. Not all rows give a size; the values are once, few, many and, for expanded clones, a class.

TRBJ1-2 TRBD1 . TRBV5-4 CASSLSGTGINGYTF TGTGCCAGCAGCCTCTCCGGGACAGGGATAAATGGCTACACCTTC
TRBJ2-4 . . TRBV19 CASSFTGISTGIQYF TGTGCCAGTAGTTTTACAGGGATCTCAACGGGCATTCAGTACTTC
TRBJ1-2 . . TRBV5-1 CASSGDSGYGYTF TGCGCCAGCAGCGGAGACTCCGGCTATGGCTACACCTTC
TRBJ2-1 TRBD2 . TRBV4-1 CASSQGGTGGGYNEQFF TGCGCCAGCAGCCAAGGCGGGACGGGAGGGGGGTACAATGAGCAGTTCTTC
TRBJ1-2 . . TRBV4-1 CASSQGGGPSYGYTF TGCGCCAGCAGCCAAGGCGGGGGACCGAGCTATGGCTACACCTTC
TRBJ2-5 . . TRBV2 CASSAVGLSKETQYF TGTGCCAGCAGTGCTGTCGGACTTTCGAAAGAGACCCAGTACTTC
TRBJ2-7 . . TRBV11-2 CASSLSPTDNYEQYF TGTGCCAGCAGCTTAAGCCCAACAGATAATTACGAGCAGTACTTC
TRBJ1-6 TRBD1 once TRBV30 CAWTTGTANSPLHF TGTGCCTGGACCACTGGGACAGCCAATTCACCCCTCCACTTT
TRBJ1-5 . . TRBV27 CASSLPSDPGNSGGNQPQHF TGTGCCAGCAGTTTACCGTCGGACCCGGGCAACAGCGGGGGCAATCAGCCCCAGCATTTT
TRBJ1-2 TRBD1 . TRBV6-5 CASSLTGTDGYTF TGTGCCAGCAGTCTGACAGGGACTGATGGCTACACCTTC
TRBJ2-7 . . TRBV11-2 CASSLATGISYEQYF TGTGCCAGCAGCTTAGCAACAGGGATTTCCTACGAGCAGTACTTC
TRBJ1-4 TRBD1 . TRBV6-8 CASSRTGYEKLFF TGTGCCAGCAGTCGGACAGGGTACGAAAAACTGTTTTTT
TRBJ1-2 . . TRBV5-6 CASSWEQYGYTF TGTGCCAGCAGCTGGGAGCAATATGGCTACACCTTC
TRBJ1-1 TRBD1 . TRBV5-1 CASSWDRNTEAFF TGCGCCAGCAGCTGGGACAGAAACACTGAAGCTTTCTTT
TRBJ2-5 TRBD1 . TRBV5-1 CASSLGTGFQETQYF TGCGCCAGCAGCTTGGGGACAGGGTTCCAAGAGACCCAGTACTTC
TRBJ2-7 . . TRBV6-5 CASSTRGYYEQYF TGTGCCAGCAGCACCCGGGGTTACTACGAGCAGTACTTC
TRBJ2-7 . few TRBV5-1 CASSLSGGAYEQYF TGCGCCAGCAGCTTGAGTGGCGGAGCCTACGAGCAGTACTTC
TRBJ2-5 TRBD2 . TRBV6-1 CASSELAGGQETQYF TGTGCCAGCAGTGAACTAGCGGGGGGGCAAGAGACCCAGTACTTC
TRBJ2-1 . . TRBV27 CASSFLPSSYNEQFF TGTGCCAGCAGTTTTCTCCCCAGCTCCTACAATGAGCAGTTCTTC
TRBJ2-5 . . TRBV6-5 CASSYQTTGQETQYF TGTGCCAGCAGTTACCAAACGACAGGACAAGAGACCCAGTACTTC
TRBJ2-7 TRBD2 . TRBV7-2 CASSSGGTSGRGLSSEQYF TGTGCCAGCAGCTCGGGGGGGACTAGCGGGAGAGGGCTTTCATCCGAGCAGTACTTC
TRBJ2-5 . once TRBV6-6 CASRRQYQETQYF TGTGCCAGCAGACGCCAGTACCAAGAGACCCAGTACTTC
TRBJ2-1 . . TRBV6-5 CASRRGNEQFF TGTGCCAGCAGACGAGGCAATGAGCAGTTCTTC
TRBJ1-2 TRBD1 . TRBV6-1 CASSESETGTGTIYGYTF TGTGCCAGCAGTGAATCGGAAACCGGGACAGGGACTATTTATGGCTACACCTTC
TRBJ1-4 TRBD1 . TRBV28 CASSLTGGLDEKLFF TGTGCCAGCAGTCTTACAGGGGGATTGGATGAAAAACTGTTTTTT